The 27 T cell receptor beta chains presented below share a single source sample, sequenced in a study of blood T cell repertoires in COVID-19. Assay: immunoSEQ multiplex PCR; the TCRdb copy retains only in-frame clones and omits some. Of about 160,000 clones detected, around 82% appear once; the ten largest clones hold 3.6%. Sequenced sample: PBMCs or T cells enriched from blood (not recorded which). Every receptor here comes from a woman between 50 and 59 years old in a cohort exposed to, infected with or recovered from COVID-19 (not recorded which).

This chain uses TRBV5-1 with TRBJ1-1; possibly TRBD1 for D (6 bases). The V and J ends lost 4 bases and 0 bases respectively, with 19 bases between them. The CDR3 consists of 17 residues. Germline assignment: CDR1 SGHRS and CDR2 YFSETQ. The CDR3 sequence: CASSPDTGILVNTEAFF. CDR3 nucleotide sequence: TGCGCCAGCAGCCCAGACACAGGGATATTAGTGAACACTGAAGCTTTCTTT. The whole variable domain, filled in from reference TRBV5-1 and TRBJ1-1, reads KAGVTQTPRYLIKTRGQQVTLSCSPISGHRSVSWYQQTPGQGLQFLFEYFSETQRNKGNFPGRFSGRQFSNSRSEMNVSTLELGDSALYLCASSPDTGILVNTEAFFGQGTRLTVV.

This clone has only one observation. This chain uses TRBV3-1 (or the pseudogene TRBV3-2) with TRBJ1-2, with a possible D match to TRBD1 (5 bases). Trimming shortened V by 5 bases and J by 1 base, and 11 bases separated the two germline ends. This CDR3 comprises 14 residues. CDR1 LGHDT and CDR2 YNNKEL come from the germline V gene (reference sequence). DNA for the CDR3: TGTGCCAGCAGCTCACTCGGGGGTAACTATGGCTACACCTTC. Its translation: CASSSLGGNYGYTF.

This clone was seen only a few times. The sample contains more than one DNA sequence encoding this CDR3. The V and J genes are TRBV5-1 and TRBJ1-1; D is unresolved. V lost 0 bases, J lost 5 bases, and 14 bases lay in between. Per germline, CDR1 SGHRS and CDR2 YFSETQ. The CDR3 runs to 15 residues. The CDR3 is CASSLVPGSGTEAFF. DNA of the CDR3: TGCGCCAGCAGCTTGGTTCCGGGCTCGGGGACTGAAGCTTTCTTT.

This clone was detected a few times. This chain links TRBV24-1 with TRBJ2-7, with D possibly TRBD1 on 5 matching bases. Trimming removed 3 bases at V and 3 bases at J, with 14 bases between. The CDR3 extends over 15 amino acids. CDR1 is KGHDR, CDR2 SFDVKD, per germline. The CDR3 DNA reads TGTGCCACCAGTGATCCAAAGGAGACAGACTACGAGCAGTACTTC. This sequence encodes CATSDPKETDYEQYF.

V is TRBV2 and J is TRBJ1-2; possible D gene TRBD1, 5 bases. Germline V gives CDR1 SNHLY, CDR2 FYNNEI. V was pared by 4 bases and J by 8 bases, with 17 bases between. The CDR3 totals 14 residues. The chain's CDR3 is CASSVQYGTGGYTF. The CDR3 coding sequence is TGTGCCAGCAGTGTTCAATACGGGACTGGGGGCTACACCTTC.

In this sample, this clone turned up a few times. The chain employs TRBV7-9 and TRBJ2-5; 10 bases map to TRBD2. V dropped 7 bases and J dropped 3; count of bases not matched to a gene: 11. Germline V gene sequence: CDR1 SEHNR, CDR2 FQNEAQ (reference sequence). The CDR3 has 16 residues. The DNA for the CDR3 is TGTGCCAGCACCCCGACGGGCACTAGCGGGAAAGAGACCCAGTACTTC. Encoded protein: CASTPTGTSGKETQYF.

This chain joins TRBV7-9 and TRBJ2-5, with D perhaps TRBD2 (6 bases). The CDR3 extends over 12 amino acids. V lost 5 bases to trimming and J lost 10 bases, with 14 bases between them. CDR1 and CDR2 (germline): SEHNR, FQNEAQ (reference sequence). CDR3 sequence: CASSLDGRDQYF. The CDR3 coding sequence is TGTGCCAGCAGCCTGGACGGGAGAGACCAGTACTTC.

This chain links TRBV28 with TRBJ1-5; D call uncertain. CDR3 length equals 13 residues. Germline values: CDR1 MDHEN, CDR2 SYDVKM. V was pared by 8 bases and J by 4 bases, with 12 bases between. This chain's CDR3 is CASWQETNQPQHF. The CDR3 coding sequence is TGTGCCAGCTGGCAGGAAACGAATCAGCCCCAGCATTTT.

The chain has TRBV18 and TRBJ1-5; TRBD1 matches at 9 bases. Trimming cost V 6 bases and J 6 bases; bases outside gene matches: 9. This CDR3 region has 15 residues. In germline, CDR1 is KGHSH, CDR2 LQKENI. This chain's CDR3 is CASSLIDRGSQPQHF. In DNA, the CDR3 is TGTGCCAGCTCCCTAATTGACAGGGGGTCTCAGCCCCAGCATTTT.

The chain couples TRBV12-3 or TRBV12-4 to TRBJ2-2; D remains unclear. This CDR3 is 13 amino acids long. Trimming removed 6 bases at V and 0 bases at J, with 5 bases between. The CDR3 loop is CASSTTNTGELFF. The CDR3 DNA follows: TGTGCCAGCAGCACTACGAACACCGGGGAGCTGTTTTTT.

The chain is built from TRBV19 and TRBJ1-1; D is ambiguous. Germline loops: CDR1 LNHDA, CDR2 SQIVND (reference sequence). The CDR3 covers 12 residues. Written as DNA, the CDR3 is TGTGCGGACGAGGGAAGGGACACTGAAGCTTTCTTT. This translates into CADEGRDTEAFF.

V is TRBV19 and J is TRBJ1-6; D unclear. CDR1 is LNHDA, CDR2 SQIVND, per germline (reference sequence). Trimming pared 7 bases from V and 7 bases from J, leaving 11 bases between. The CDR3 runs to 13 residues. The CDR3 bases are TGTGCCAGTAATAGCTCACCCAATTCACCCCTCCACTTT. Its translation: CASNSSPNSPLHF.

The V gene is TRBV24-1, the J gene TRBJ1-1; D is perhaps TRBD1 (5 bases). CDR1 and CDR2 (germline): KGHDR, SFDVKD. Trimming left V 5 bases short and J 5 bases short, with 8 bases between. The CDR3 contains 12 residues. CDR3 in amino acids: CATSVTGTEAFF. The CDR3 DNA reads TGTGCCACCAGTGTCACAGGAACTGAAGCTTTCTTT.

CDR3 amino acids: CASSQDMSGGAGELFF. The CDR3 nucleotides are TGTGCCAGCAGCCAAGATATGAGCGGGGGCGCCGGGGAGCTGTTTTTT. This chain uses TRBV3-1 (or the pseudogene TRBV3-2) with TRBJ2-2; 8 bases map to TRBD2. CDR3 length: 16 residues. Germline CDR1 is LGHDT and CDR2 is YNNKEL (reference sequence). The ends lost 0 bases at V and 6 bases at J; junction bases unmatched: 6.

This clone was seen a single time. V usage is TRBV27 and J usage is TRBJ2-5, with 7 bases identical to TRBD2. From germline, CDR1 is MNHEY and CDR2 SMNVEV (reference sequence). The CDR3 loop spans 16 amino acids. Germline trimming cut 4 bases from V and 5 bases from J; bases unmatched to any gene: 13. The CDR3 here is CASSSPFTGGGETQYF. The CDR3 bases are TGTGCCAGCAGTTCCCCGTTTACGGGAGGTGGGGAGACCCAGTACTTC.

This clone was counted once. The chain carries TRBV30 and TRBJ1-1; D is uncertain. CDR3 size: 13 residues. The germline gives CDR1 GTSNPN, CDR2 SVGIG (reference sequence). V was trimmed by 3 bases and J by 1 base, leaving 9 bases between them. The CDR3 spells CAWRRSGNTEAFF. DNA for the CDR3: TGTGCCTGGAGGCGCTCGGGGAACACTGAAGCTTTCTTT.

The gene calls are TRBV7-9 and TRBJ1-6, with TRBD1 matching 9 bases. The CDR3 is 15 amino acids. CDR1 and CDR2 (germline): SEHNR, FQNEAQ (reference sequence). The V and J ends lost 1 base and 13 bases, in that order; junction bases with no gene match: 8. CDR3 bases: TGTGCCAGCAGCTTAGTGGGGGACAGGGTGCTTCCCCTCCACTTT. It is translated as CASSLVGDRVLPLHF.

This clone was seen only once. This chain uses TRBV28 with TRBJ1-1; no definite D call. Germline V gene data show CDR1 as MDHEN and CDR2 as SYDVKM. The CDR3 is 11 amino acids. Trimming removed 9 bases at V and 10 bases at J, with 15 bases between. CDR3: CASKILNLAFF. The CDR3 bases are TGTGCCAGTAAGATACTGAATTTAGCTTTCTTT.

This clone was observed a single time. V and J are TRBV28 and TRBJ1-6, with D perhaps matching TRBD1 (6 bases). With 5 bases removed from V and 7 bases from J, the gap between germline ends came to 21 bases. The CDR3 sequence is 17 residues long. Germline CDR1 is MDHEN and CDR2 is SYDVKM. The CDR3 nucleotides are TGTGCCAGCAGTCCCCCAGGGGCGGCGAGGAGAAATTCACCCCTCCACTTT. This codes for CASSPPGAARRNSPLHF. Variable domain in full (rest from reference TRBV28 and TRBJ1-6): DVKVTQSSRYLVKRTGEKVFLECVQDMDHENMFWYRQDPGLGLRLIYFSYDVKMKEKGDIPEGYSVSREKKERFSLILESASTNQTSMYLCASSPPGAARRNSPLHFGNGTRLTVT.

This clone was observed a few times. This chain connects TRBV18 to TRBJ1-5; no definite D call. The ends were cut back, 10 bases at V and 5 bases at J, with 15 bases in the middle. CDR1 and CDR2 from the germline V gene are KGHSH and LQKENI. The CDR3 consists of 13 residues. The DNA for the CDR3 is TGTGCCACCTCTCTAGATGGGTATCAGCCCCAGCATTTT. It is translated as CATSLDGYQPQHF.

There are a few counts of this clone. CDR3 in amino acids: CASSKRGGPTDTQYF. The CDR3 DNA sequence: TGTGCCAGCAGCAAGCGGGGGGGCCCCACAGATACGCAGTATTTT. The chain recombines TRBV7-2 with TRBJ2-3; 10 nucleotides match TRBD2. The germline V gene has CDR1 SGHTA and CDR2 FQGNSA. The length of the CDR3 is 15 residues. J was trimmed by 2 bases and V by 5 bases; bases with no gene match: 4.

The rearrangement links TRBV28 to TRBJ2-7; possibly TRBD1 for D (5 bases). Germline CDR1 and CDR2: MDHEN and SYDVKM. The CDR3 is 13 residues long. V was trimmed by 5 bases and J by 3 bases, leaving 11 bases between them. CDR3 nucleotides: TGTGCCAGCAGTAAAGGACAACTCTACGAGCAGTACTTC. It translates to CASSKGQLYEQYF.

The chain uses TRBV4-2 and TRBJ2-7; D unclear. Trimming shortened V by 1 base and J by 3 bases, and 16 bases separated the two germline ends. Germline V CDR1 and CDR2: LGHNA, YNFKEQ. This CDR3 region has 16 residues. CDR3 coding DNA: TGTGCCAGCAGCCAAGGTAAAGACGGAGACTTCTACGAGCAGTACTTC. This encodes CASSQGKDGDFYEQYF.

This chain uses TRBV27 with TRBJ2-7; TRBD1 agrees at 10 bases. This CDR3 region has 15 residues. Looked up from germline, CDR1 is MNHEY and CDR2 is SMNVEV (reference sequence). J lost 3 bases, V lost 6 bases, and 8 bases had no gene match. CDR3 protein: CASSQSTGGFYEQYF. DNA of the CDR3: TGTGCCAGCAGCCAATCGACAGGGGGCTTCTACGAGCAGTACTTC.

The chain couples TRBV6-2 or TRBV6-3 to TRBJ2-7, with D tentatively TRBD1 (7 bases). The CDR3 has 15 amino acids. Germline CDR1 reads MNHEY; CDR2 reads SVGEGT. Trimming cost V 1 base and J 7 bases, with 17 bases left between them. The CDR3 here is CASSYLQGGIKEQYF. The DNA of the CDR3 is TGTGCCAGCAGTTACTTGCAGGGGGGCATTAAGGAGCAGTACTTC.

V gene TRBV6-2 or TRBV6-3 combines with J gene TRBJ1-4, with 9 bases that match TRBD1. The CDR3 is made up of 16 amino acids. Looked up from germline, CDR1 is MNHEY and CDR2 is SVGEGT. V lost 6 bases, J lost 4 bases, and 9 bases stayed unmatched. The CDR3 DNA reads TGTGCCAGCAGCCCACAGCTGACAGGGGGTAATGAAAAACTGTTTTTT. Protein product: CASSPQLTGGNEKLFF.

Here the CDR3 reads CASSQQGNEQYF. In DNA, the CDR3 is TGTGCTAGTTCTCAACAGGGGAACGAGCAGTACTTC. The chain employs TRBV12-5 and TRBJ2-7, with 7 bases identical to TRBD1. Germline assignment: CDR1 LGHNT and CDR2 FRNRAP. The CDR3 runs 12 residues. The V gene end was trimmed by 8 bases and the J gene end by 5 bases; junction bases not matched to a gene: 6.